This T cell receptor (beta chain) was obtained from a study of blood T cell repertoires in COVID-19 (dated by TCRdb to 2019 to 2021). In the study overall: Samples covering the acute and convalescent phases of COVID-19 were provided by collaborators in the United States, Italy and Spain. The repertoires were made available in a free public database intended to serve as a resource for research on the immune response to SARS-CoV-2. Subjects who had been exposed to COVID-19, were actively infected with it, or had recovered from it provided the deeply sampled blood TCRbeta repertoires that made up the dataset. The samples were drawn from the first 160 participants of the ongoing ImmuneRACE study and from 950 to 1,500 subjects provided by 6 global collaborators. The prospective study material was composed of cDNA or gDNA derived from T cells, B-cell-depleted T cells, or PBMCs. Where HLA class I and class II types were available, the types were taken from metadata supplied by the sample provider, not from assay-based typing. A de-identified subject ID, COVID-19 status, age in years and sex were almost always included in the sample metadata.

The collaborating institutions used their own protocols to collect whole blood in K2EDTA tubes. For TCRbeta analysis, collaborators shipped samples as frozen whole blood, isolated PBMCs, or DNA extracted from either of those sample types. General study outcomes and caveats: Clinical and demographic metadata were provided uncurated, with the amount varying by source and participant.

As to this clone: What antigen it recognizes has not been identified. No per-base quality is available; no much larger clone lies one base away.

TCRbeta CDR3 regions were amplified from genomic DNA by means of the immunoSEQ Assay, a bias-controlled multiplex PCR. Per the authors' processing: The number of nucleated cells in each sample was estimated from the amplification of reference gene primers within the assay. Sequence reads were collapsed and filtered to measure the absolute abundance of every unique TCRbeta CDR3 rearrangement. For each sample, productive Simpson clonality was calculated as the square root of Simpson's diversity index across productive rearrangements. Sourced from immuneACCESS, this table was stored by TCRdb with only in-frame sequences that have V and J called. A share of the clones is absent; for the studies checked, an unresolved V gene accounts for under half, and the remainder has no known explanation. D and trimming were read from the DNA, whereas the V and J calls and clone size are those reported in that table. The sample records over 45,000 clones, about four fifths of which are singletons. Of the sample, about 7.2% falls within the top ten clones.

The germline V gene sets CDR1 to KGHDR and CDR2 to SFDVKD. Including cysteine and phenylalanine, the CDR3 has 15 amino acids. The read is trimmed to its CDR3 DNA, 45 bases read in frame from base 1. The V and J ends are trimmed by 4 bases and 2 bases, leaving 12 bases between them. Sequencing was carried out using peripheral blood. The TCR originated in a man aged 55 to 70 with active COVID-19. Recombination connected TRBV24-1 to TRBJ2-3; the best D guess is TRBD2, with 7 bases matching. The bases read TGTGCCACCAGTGAGTGGGGGGGCTTCACAGATACGCAGTATTTT. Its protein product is CATSEWGGFTDTQYF.